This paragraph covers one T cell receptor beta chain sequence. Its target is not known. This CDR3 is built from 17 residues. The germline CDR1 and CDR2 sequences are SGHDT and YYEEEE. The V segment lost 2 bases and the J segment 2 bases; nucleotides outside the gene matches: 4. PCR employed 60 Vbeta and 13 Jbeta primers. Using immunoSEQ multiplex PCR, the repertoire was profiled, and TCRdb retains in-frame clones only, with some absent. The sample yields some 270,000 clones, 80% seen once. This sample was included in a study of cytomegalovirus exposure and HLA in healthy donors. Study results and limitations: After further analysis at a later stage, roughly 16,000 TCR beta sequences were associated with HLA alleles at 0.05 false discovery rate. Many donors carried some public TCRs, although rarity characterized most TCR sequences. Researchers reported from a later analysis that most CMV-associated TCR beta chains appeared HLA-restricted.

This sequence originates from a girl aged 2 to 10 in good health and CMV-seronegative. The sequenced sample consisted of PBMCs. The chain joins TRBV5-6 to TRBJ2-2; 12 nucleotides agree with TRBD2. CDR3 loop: CASSLLAGGPNTGELFF. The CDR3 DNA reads TGTGCCAGCAGCTTACTAGCGGGGGGTCCTAACACCGGGGAGCTGTTTTTT.